Following are 2 T cell receptor beta chains from one sample sequenced in a study of T cell changes during pregnancy in multiple sclerosis. The method was immunoSEQ multiplex PCR; TCRdb's version includes in-frame clones alone and lacks a portion of them. The sample yields approximately 88,000 clones, roughly 93% seen once. This sample comprised peripheral blood, obtained in the first trimester of pregnancy. Every receptor here comes from a female donor with multiple sclerosis, enrolled in a pregnancy study.

CDR3 in amino acids: CASSTTSAGNTIYF. CDR3 DNA: TGTGCCAGCAGCACGACTTCAGCCGGAAACACCATATATTTT. The gene calls are TRBV7-2 and TRBJ1-3; no definite D call. Trimming stripped 5 bases from V and 4 bases from J, with 12 bases between. The CDR3 has 14 residues. Germline loops: CDR1 SGHTA, CDR2 FQGNSA.

V usage is TRBV11-2 and J usage is TRBJ2-5; D may be TRBD2 (6 bases). This CDR3 contains 16 residues. Deletions cut 2 bases from V and 1 base from J, with 14 bases between. CDR1 is SGHAT, CDR2 FQNNGV, per germline. DNA for the CDR3: TGTGCCAGCAGCTTATATCGTCGGGAGTTCCAAGAGACCCAGTACTTC. Its translation is CASSLYRREFQETQYF. Complete variable domain (other parts from reference TRBV11-2 and TRBJ2-5): EAGVAQSPRYKIIEKRQSVAFWCNPISGHATLYWYQQILGQGPKLLIQFQNNGVVDDSQLPKDRFSAERLKGVDSTLKIQPAKLEDSAVYLCASSLYRREFQETQYFGPGTRLLVL.